This TCR beta chain was found in a study of shared clonotypes between healthy human individuals. Study-level background: There were three CD4 naive, three CD4 memory, two CD8 naive and one CD8 memory plates per donor.

CD4+ cell separation produced CD45RA+ naive and CD45RA-negative memory subsets. This CDR3 region has 18 residues. Germline V lookup: CDR1 SSHAT, CDR2 FNYEAQ (reference sequence). V shed 5 bases, J shed 7 bases, and the junction held 17 bases outside the gene matches. Original processing methods: ImmunoSEQ junction-only sequences lacked quality scores, so their filtering differed. Sequencing used immunoSEQ multiplex PCR; TCRdb keeps in-frame clones, though not all of them. The V and J calls and clone size come from that table; D and trimming were worked out from the DNA. The sample records around 550,000 clones, 96% being singletons.

The sequencing input was naive CD4+ T cells sorted from blood. The subset: CD45RA+ positively selected. The sequence was collected from a young woman in good health. V gene TRBV7-7 combines with J gene TRBJ2-2, with 9 bases that match TRBD1. The CDR3 here is CASSPKVPGTGLGGELFF. The CDR3 DNA follows: TGTGCCAGCAGCCCCAAGGTCCCCGGGACAGGGTTGGGCGGGGAGCTGTTTTTT.